This entry concerns a single TCR beta chain. The data were taken from a study of blood T cell repertoires in COVID-19. Residents of 24 US areas, aged about 18 to 95 years, made up the participants. Participants reported their clinical history, and cohort assignment relied on those reports. Exposed enrollees had met someone with a PCR-confirmed or clinician-diagnosed COVID-19 case at some point within the 2 weeks before study entry. Libraries were prepared by immunoSEQ multiplex PCR; TCRdb keeps only in-frame clonotypes and omits some of them. The sample records about 200,000 clones, approximately 86% being singletons. This CDR3 has 15 residues. Trimming took 4 bases from V and 4 from J; bases not matched to a gene: 5. Germline V gene data show CDR1 as SGHNT and CDR2 as YYREEE (reference sequence).

Sequencing was performed on PBMCs or T cells enriched from blood (not recorded which). This chain uses TRBV5-4 with TRBJ2-2; the match to TRBD1 covers 9 bases. The clonotype was recovered from a woman aged 25-40 years who had been exposed to COVID-19. CDR3 residues: CASSVRDRVTGELFF. CDR3 coding DNA: TGTGCCAGCAGCGTCCGGGACAGGGTCACCGGGGAGCTGTTTTTT.